This T cell receptor beta chain was observed in a study of T-cell reconstitution after alpha-beta-depleted transplantation in children. Unique molecular identifiers featured in how the TCRbeta library was prepared. TCRdb re-analysed the PCR reads in MiXCR, keeping a single row per CDR3 protein. The profile shows 250,000 to 300,000 distinct CDR3 sequences, 9.9% of them singletons. The CDR3 runs 11 residues. The ends were cut back, 7 bases at V and 6 bases at J, with 6 bases in the middle. Germline assignment: CDR1 SNHLY and CDR2 FYNNEI. The receptor comes from a human donor who donated a stem cell graft to a child with SCID. The sample was PBMCs from the stem cell graft donor, taken from the stem cell graft. V and J are TRBV2 and TRBJ2-2; a possible D gene is TRBD2 (5 bases). DNA of the CDR3: TGTGCCAGCAATAGCGCCGGGGAGCTGTTTTTT. The encoded protein is CASNSAGELFF.